The next 26 T cell receptor beta chains were all read from a single sample in a study of patients and donors after allogeneic stem cell transplantation. TCRdb independently ran MiXCR on the RT-PCR reads; one entry per CDR3 protein. The sample records approximately 200,000 distinct CDR3 sequences, less than 50% being singletons. Sequencing used blood, either unsorted or a sorted T cell fraction (not recorded which). Receptor source: a human donor who was either an allogeneic HSCT recipient or a stem cell or donor lymphocyte infusion donor (not recorded which). It is not recorded whose cells these are; they may come from a transplant donor.

The chain couples TRBV28 to TRBJ2-7; 13 bases fit TRBD2. J lost 2 bases, V lost 2 bases, and 9 bases had no gene match. Germline lookup yields CDR1 MDHEN and CDR2 SYDVKM. This CDR3 has 18 amino acids. In nucleotides, the CDR3 is TGTGCCAGCAGTTTAATCCCTCGACTAGCGGGGGGCCCCTACGAGCAGTACTTC. Its translation is CASSLIPRLAGGPYEQYF.

This clonotype turned up a few times. The gene calls are TRBV20-1 and TRBJ2-1, with 9 bases identical to TRBD1. CDR3 length: 14 amino acids. Per the germline V gene, CDR1 is DFQATT and CDR2 is SNEGSKA (reference sequence). V gave up 6 bases and J gave up 2 bases; unmatched junction bases: 5. The CDR3 region is CSAGQGMTYNEQFF. CDR3 nucleotide sequence: TGCAGTGCAGGACAGGGGATGACCTACAATGAGCAGTTCTTC.

The J gene is TRBJ1-4, the V gene TRBV20-1; TRBD1 is a possible D gene (5 bases). V was trimmed by 3 bases and J by 3 bases, leaving 8 bases between them. The CDR3 runs to 13 residues. Germline lookup yields CDR1 DFQATT and CDR2 SNEGSKA (reference sequence). CDR3 coding DNA: TGCAGTGCTAGTACAGGATCTAATGAAAAACTGTTTTTT. It codes for CSASTGSNEKLFF.

This clonotype turned up a few times. This rearrangement joins TRBV20-1 to TRBJ2-7; D gene uncertain. The CDR3 is made up of 12 amino acids. Germline values: CDR1 DFQATT, CDR2 SNEGSKA (reference sequence). V lost 3 bases, J lost 2 bases, and 8 bases lay in between. The CDR3 bases are TGCAGTGCTAGTAACCTTCCCTACGAGCAGTACTTC. It translates to CSASNLPYEQYF.

The rearrangement joins TRBV2 to TRBJ2-4; D is undetermined. The CDR3 spans 12 residues. V was trimmed by 10 bases and J by 0 bases, leaving 7 bases between them. Germline-derived CDR1 and CDR2 are SNHLY and FYNNEI. The CDR3 is CATLSAKNIQYF. CDR3 coding DNA: TGTGCCACCTTGTCAGCCAAAAACATTCAGTACTTC. The entire variable domain, with the rest obtained from reference TRBV2 and TRBJ2-4, is as follows: EPEVTQTPSHQVTQMGQEVILRCVPISNHLYFYWYRQILGQKVEFLVSFYNNEISEKSEIFDDQFSVERPDGSNFTLKIRSTKLEDSAMYFCATLSAKNIQYFGAGTRLSVL.

This clonotype was recorded a few times. V is TRBV6-5 and J is TRBJ1-6, with D unclear. The germline V and J ends were trimmed by 5 bases and 14 bases, with 13 bases remaining between them. Germline V gene sequence: CDR1 MNHEY, CDR2 SVGAGI. CDR3 size: 12 residues. Here the CDR3 DNA reads TGTGCCAGCAGTCTTCCGCCTGGGGCCCTCCACTTT. Protein product: CASSLPPGALHF.

The chain carries TRBV5-1 and TRBJ2-7; D is ambiguous. CDR3 length: 13 amino acids. V was cut by 3 bases and J by 2 bases, with 9 bases left in between. Germline values: CDR1 SGHRS, CDR2 YFSETQ. DNA of the CDR3: TGCGCCAGCAGCTCCTCCAGCACCTACGAGCAGTACTTC. It is translated as CASSSSSTYEQYF.

The sample holds a few counts of this clonotype. The chain employs TRBV18 and TRBJ1-2; D is unresolved. Germline values: CDR1 KGHSH, CDR2 LQKENI. This CDR3 is 14 amino acids long. V shed 2 bases and J shed 1 base, with 8 bases lying between them. CDR3 in amino acids: CASSPTGFNYGYTF. The CDR3 nucleotides read TGTGCCAGCTCACCAACCGGGTTTAACTATGGCTACACCTTC.

This chain uses TRBV2 with TRBJ1-6; TRBD1 aligns across 7 bases. From germline, CDR1 is SNHLY and CDR2 FYNNEI. After removal of 10 bases from V and 3 bases from J, the junction contained 6 bases not matched to a gene. The CDR3 totals 14 residues. The CDR3 DNA is TGTGCCACCATTGCAGGGGGCTATAATTCACCCCTCCACTTT. Translated, it gives CATIAGGYNSPLHF.

This clonotype appeared a few times. The chain couples TRBV5-1 to TRBJ2-5, with TRBD2 as a possible D gene (6 bases). Germline CDR1 and CDR2: SGHRS and YFSETQ. This CDR3 spans 14 amino acids. V lost 0 bases and J 2 bases, leaving 8 bases between the germline ends. CDR3 nucleotide sequence: TGCGCCAGCAGCTTGGTTGGGGGGCAAGAGACCCAGTACTTC. Its translation: CASSLVGGQETQYF.

This chain links TRBV24-1 with TRBJ2-4; the D gene could be TRBD1 or TRBD2 (5 bases each). The CDR3 covers 16 residues. Trimming took 5 bases from V and 1 from J, leaving 14 bases between them. Germline V CDR1 and CDR2: KGHDR, SFDVKD. Here the CDR3 DNA reads TGTGCCACCAGTGGGTCCCGGGGCCGGGCCAAAAACATTCAGTACTTC. This sequence encodes CATSGSRGRAKNIQYF.

This chain links TRBV20-1 with TRBJ1-6; D gene ambiguous. V gave up 7 bases and J gave up 0 bases, with 10 bases separating them. CDR3 length equals 14 residues. Germline lookup yields CDR1 DFQATT and CDR2 SNEGSKA (reference sequence). CDR3 sequence: CSVGRSSYNSPLHF. The CDR3 DNA reads as TGCAGTGTGGGCAGAAGCTCCTATAATTCACCCCTCCACTTT.

The chain couples TRBV5-1 to TRBJ1-3, with D possibly matching TRBD1 (6 bases). Germline V gene lookup returns CDR1 SGHRS and CDR2 YFSETQ. Deletions cut 4 bases from V and 1 base from J, with 15 bases between. CDR3 length: 16 residues. CDR3 coding DNA: TGCGCCAGCAGCCTCGTGGGCAGGGGATCTGGAAACACCATATATTTT. It specifies CASSLVGRGSGNTIYF.

This clonotype has more than one count but fewer than ten. Mismatch with germline at one junction end may stem from a read error. The chain couples TRBV20-1 to TRBJ1-6; no clear D gene. The CDR3 is 15 residues long. CDR1 DFQATT and CDR2 SNEGSKA come from the germline V gene (reference sequence). CDR3 loop: CSARGRATYNSPLHF. The CDR3, as DNA: TGCAGTGCAAGAGGAAGGGCCACTTATAATTCACCCCTCCACTTT.

The chain combines TRBV4-1 with TRBJ2-7, with 7 positions matching TRBD1. With V trimmed by 4 bases and J by 4 bases, 7 bases remained unmatched. CDR3 length: 14 amino acids. Looked up from germline, CDR1 is MGHRA and CDR2 is YSYEKL. The CDR3 loop reads CASSLSVTGYEQYF. The CDR3 bases are TGCGCCAGCAGCCTCAGCGTGACAGGGTACGAGCAGTACTTC.

This clonotype has just a few counts. The V gene is TRBV4-1, the J gene TRBJ1-2; the D is unclear. The CDR3 contains 14 residues. Germline V CDR1 and CDR2: MGHRA, YSYEKL. The V gene lost 2 bases and the J gene lost 9 bases, with 16 bases spanning the gap. This CDR3 reads CASSQLRAASRYTF. DNA for the CDR3: TGCGCCAGCAGCCAACTCCGGGCCGCCTCCCGCTACACCTTC.

This clonotype was picked up a small number of times. The rearrangement links TRBV12-3 or TRBV12-4 to TRBJ1-1, with D maybe TRBD1 (5 bases). The CDR3 covers 17 residues. V dropped 5 bases and J dropped 0 bases, with 19 bases sitting between them. CDR3 in DNA: TGTGCCAGCAGTCCTTGGGGACGCAGAACGATGAACACTGAAGCTTTCTTT. Protein product: CASSPWGRRTMNTEAFF.

The rearrangement links TRBV28 to TRBJ2-1; TRBD2 agrees at 10 bases. The CDR3 is made up of 16 amino acids. V lost 1 base and J lost 4; bases outside the gene matches: 4. Looked up from germline, CDR1 is MDHEN and CDR2 is SYDVKM. CDR3 sequence: CASSLSPSGGYNEQFF. DNA for the CDR3: TGTGCCAGCAGTTTATCCCCTAGCGGGGGTTACAATGAGCAGTTCTTC.

This clonotype was seen a handful of times. The V call is TRBV5-5, the J call TRBJ1-2; 8 nucleotides match TRBD1. The CDR3 covers 14 residues. Trimming removed 2 bases from V and 4 bases from J; junction bases left unmatched: 4. In germline, CDR1 is SGHKS, CDR2 YYEKEE (reference sequence). CDR3 protein: CASSFKDRGYGYTF. Here the CDR3 DNA reads TGTGCCAGCAGCTTCAAAGACAGGGGCTATGGCTACACCTTC.

This chain connects TRBV10-3 to TRBJ1-5; D remains unclear. The ends were cut back, 0 bases at V and 0 bases at J, with 9 bases in the middle. The CDR3 totals 16 residues. The germline V gene encodes CDR1 ENHRY and CDR2 SYGVKD. This CDR3 is CAISESTGPSNQPQHF. CDR3 nucleotides: TGTGCCATCAGTGAGTCGACTGGGCCTAGCAATCAGCCCCAGCATTTT.

This clonotype was seen a handful of times. The rearrangement uses TRBV10-3 and TRBJ2-3; perhaps TRBD2 as D (6 bases). CDR3 length: 16 amino acids. Germline-derived CDR1 and CDR2 are ENHRY and SYGVKD. V was trimmed by 5 bases and J by 0 bases, leaving 15 bases between them. This CDR3 reads CAISYGGTGSTDTQYF. As DNA, the CDR3 is TGTGCCATCAGTTACGGGGGTACAGGAAGCACAGATACGCAGTATTTT.

J is TRBJ1-2 and V is TRBV5-5; 7 nucleotides align to TRBD1. Germline CDR1 and CDR2: SGHKS and YYEKEE (reference sequence). V dropped 4 bases and J dropped 9; count of bases not matched to a gene: 9. This CDR3 spans 13 amino acids. The CDR3 sequence: CASSPIGQDSYTF. The CDR3 bases are TGTGCCAGCAGCCCCATCGGACAGGATAGCTACACCTTC.

The rearrangement links TRBV10-1 to TRBJ2-4; 8 bases align to TRBD1. The CDR3 runs to 14 residues. J lost 8 bases, V lost 5 bases, and 8 bases had no gene match. Germline assignment: CDR1 WNHNN and CDR2 SYGVQD (reference sequence). The CDR3 nucleotides are TGCGCCAGCAGTCAACGGACAGGGACGGACATTCAGTACTTC. It is translated as CASSQRTGTDIQYF.

V and J are TRBV4-2 and TRBJ1-3, with no clear D. The V end lost 0 bases, the J end lost 0 bases, and 18 bases lay between the germline ends. Germline V gene sequence: CDR1 LGHNA, CDR2 YNFKEQ. There are 19 residues in the CDR3. The CDR3 reads CASSQEYSSAFYSGNTIYF. The CDR3 coding sequence is TGTGCCAGCAGCCAAGAGTATAGCTCCGCTTTCTACTCTGGAAACACCATATATTTT.

The V call is TRBV12-3 or TRBV12-4, the J call TRBJ2-5; D unresolved. The CDR3 extends over 13 amino acids. V was cut by 4 bases and J by 5 bases, with 11 bases left in between. The CDR3 DNA follows: TGTGCCAGCAGTTCCCGTTCGTGGGAGACCCAGTACTTC. Amino acid sequence: CASSSRSWETQYF.

This clonotype was picked up a small number of times. The chain is built from TRBV12-3 or TRBV12-4 and TRBJ1-4, with TRBD1 matching 7 bases. Trimming at V came to 6 bases and at J to 7 bases, leaving 8 bases not matched to a gene. This CDR3 comprises 14 residues. The CDR3 reads CASSSGTDTEKLFF. CDR3 DNA sequence: TGTGCCAGCAGCTCCGGGACAGACACTGAAAAACTGTTTTTT.